The sequence of this T cell receptor (beta chain) was determined in a study of control samples from healthy donors and cancer patients (TCRdb year 2020). V loses 0 bases of germline sequence and J loses 6 bases, and the interval between the two ends is 5 bases. CDR1 and CDR2, per the germline V gene (reference sequence), are SEHNR and FQNEAQ. The CDR3 sequence holds 12 residues, the cysteine and phenylalanine included. CDR3 DNA is the only sequence kept; it has 36 bases, read in frame from the first base. For this clone: Its antigen specificity is not known. One base away there is no much larger clone; base qualities are not given.

The library was generated by the immunoSEQ multiplex PCR assay. What TCRdb holds here is the immuneACCESS table cut down to in-frame rearrangements. Part of the clones is not present; checked against another copy, under half of the missing clones reflect an unresolved V gene, and the others are unexplained. The sample table shows about 140,000 clones, and more than 80% are seen once. Jointly, the top ten make up over 6% of the sample. Material for sequencing was blood. The source of this sequence is a young man in good health. The chain is assembled from TRBV7-9 and TRBJ1-2; the D gene assignment is ambiguous. The sequence in DNA is TGTGCCAGCAGCTTAGCCTATGATGGCTACACCTTC. Its protein is CASSLAYDGYTF.